The 8 T cell receptor beta chains below were found in one sample sequenced in a study of shared clonotypes between healthy human individuals. The assay was immunoSEQ multiplex PCR, and TCRdb's table has in-frame clones only and misses some. This sample has fewer than 550,000 clones, with about three quarters found just once. The sequenced material came from PBMCs. Receptor source: a woman aged 35 to 49 in good health. Some clones in this sample may be carry-over from other donors' samples.

This chain connects TRBV27 to TRBJ2-7, with unresolved D. The CDR3 is made up of 14 amino acids. The germline V gene encodes CDR1 MNHEY and CDR2 SMNVEV (reference sequence). V lost 3 bases and J 2 bases, leaving 11 bases between the germline ends. The CDR3 region has the DNA TGTGCCAGCAGTTTTAAGGACGGTGCCTACGAGCAGTACTTC. This codes for CASSFKDGAYEQYF.

The CDR3 spells CASGLNTGELFF. For the CDR3, the DNA is TGTGCTAGTGGACTCAACACCGGGGAGCTGTTTTTT. The chain is built from TRBV12-5 and TRBJ2-2; D is undetermined. Germline CDR1 reads LGHNT; CDR2 reads FRNRAP. CDR3 length: 12 amino acids. V was cut by 6 bases and J by 2 bases, with 4 bases left in between.

The gene calls are TRBV9 and TRBJ2-5; a weak D match, TRBD2 (6 bases). Trimming removed 5 bases at V and 2 bases at J, with 13 bases between. The CDR3 runs 14 residues. From germline, CDR1 is SGDLS and CDR2 YYNGEE. The CDR3 nucleotides are TGTGCCAGCAGTGAGTCACGGGGGCAAGAGACCCAGTACTTC. Protein sequence: CASSESRGQETQYF.

The chain is built from TRBV27 and TRBJ2-1, with a tentative D call TRBD2 (7 bases). This CDR3 region has 15 residues. Germline values: CDR1 MNHEY, CDR2 SMNVEV (reference sequence). V dropped 3 bases and J dropped 6 bases, with 15 bases sitting between them. CDR3 DNA sequence: TGTGCCAGCAGTTTGGGGGGGGCCCTAAGCAATGAGCAGTTCTTC. This encodes CASSLGGALSNEQFF.

This sequence joins TRBV5-4 and TRBJ1-1; D gene ambiguous. Germline CDR1 is SGHNT and CDR2 is YYREEE (reference sequence). CDR3 length equals 13 residues. Trimming took 3 bases from V and 1 from J, leaving 7 bases between them. CDR3 coding DNA: TGTGCCAGCAGCTCCCGGGGGAACACTGAAGCTTTCTTT. Translation gives CASSSRGNTEAFF.

Points on this clone: Other DNA sequences from this sample encode an identical CDR3 as well. The chain uses TRBV30 and TRBJ2-2; D not certain. Germline lookup yields CDR1 GTSNPN and CDR2 SVGIG (reference sequence). The CDR3 loop spans 13 amino acids. Trimming removed 0 bases from V and 2 bases from J, with 4 bases in between. The CDR3 region has the DNA TGTGCCTGGAGTGTTCTAAACACCGGGGAGCTGTTTTTT. Translating gives CAWSVLNTGELFF.

The chain joins TRBV13 to TRBJ2-1; a weak D match, TRBD2 (5 bases). The V and J ends lost 1 base and 10 bases respectively, with 8 bases between them. In germline, CDR1 is PRHDT, CDR2 FYEKMQ (reference sequence). The CDR3 spans 12 residues. In DNA, the CDR3 is TGTGCCAGCAGCTTAGCTAGCAGGGAGCAGTTCTTC. This sequence encodes CASSLASREQFF.

This clone was seen a single time. This chain joins TRBV15 and TRBJ2-7, with 7 bases aligning to TRBD1. Trimming removed 5 bases from V and 4 bases from J; junction bases left unmatched: 8. The CDR3 runs to 14 residues. CDR1 and CDR2 from the germline V gene are LNHNV and YYDKDF (reference sequence). CDR3 loop: CATSGWGQTYEQYF. In DNA form, the CDR3 reads TGTGCCACCAGCGGGTGGGGACAGACGTACGAGCAGTACTTC.